This TCR beta chain was captured by sequencing in a study of CD8+ T cells in alopecia areata. Noted treatment: oral pan-JAK inhibitor, 5-10 mg twice daily. In each case, RNA was isolated and then reverse transcribed into cDNA as the sequencing template. Data came from immunoSEQ multiplex PCR; TCRdb stores just in-frame clones and leaves some out. The sample lists around 200,000 clones, approximately 56% seen once, with about 0.65% in the top ten. Study results and caveats: Alphabeta T cells residing in normal skin are also sequenced in scalp samples. Alopecia totalis/universalis scalp especially showed more expanded CD8+ clones than normal scalp.

Of note for this clone: Its specificity is unknown.

The CDR3 is 13 amino acids. Trimming left V 5 bases short and J 4 bases short, with 13 bases between. Germline V gene lookup returns CDR1 SQVTM and CDR2 ANQGSEA. The sequences come from CD4+ T cells sorted from blood, collected at week 4, from a patient treated with tofacitinib. The chain links TRBV29-1 to TRBJ2-3, with D perhaps TRBD1 (6 bases). This receptor was obtained from a human donor with alopecia areata. CDR3: CSVKTGGPDTQYF. The CDR3, as DNA: TGCAGCGTTAAGACAGGAGGACCAGATACGCAGTATTTT.